This passage covers 20 T cell receptor beta chains from one sample sequenced in a study of blood T cell repertoires in COVID-19. Produced via immunoSEQ multiplex PCR; TCRdb's table is partial and in-frame only. The sample holds 50,000 to 70,000 clones, about 86% seen once. The specimen was peripheral blood. The receptors here all came from a man between 45 and 60 years old with active COVID-19.

The chain carries TRBV2 and TRBJ2-5; 9 bases line up with TRBD2. Unmatched junction bases numbered 18, after V lost 8 bases and J lost 2 bases. Germline V gene lookup returns CDR1 SNHLY and CDR2 FYNNEI. The CDR3 runs 18 residues. The CDR3 region has the DNA TGTGCCAGCTTTCTGGCGGGAGGGACCTCTGCGGAGCAAGAGACCCAGTACTTC. Translating it yields CASFLAGGTSAEQETQYF.

The chain combines TRBV14 with TRBJ2-2, with TRBD2 identical over 10 bases. This CDR3 region has 17 residues. After removal of 1 base from V and 6 bases from J, the junction contained 8 bases not matched to a gene. CDR1 is SGHDN, CDR2 FVKESK, per germline. The CDR3 here is CASSQGGLALNPGELFF. The CDR3 DNA follows: TGTGCCAGCAGCCAAGGGGGACTAGCGTTAAATCCCGGGGAGCTGTTTTTT.

This chain uses TRBV7-6 with TRBJ2-3; 8 bases fit TRBD2. This CDR3 is built from 17 residues. Germline loops: CDR1 SGHVS, CDR2 FNYEAQ. The V and J ends lost 3 bases and 4 bases, in that order; junction bases with no gene match: 12. The CDR3 bases are TGTGCCAGCAGCTTTCTAGGCCGTCAGACTAGCGCAGATACGCAGTATTTT. The encoded protein is CASSFLGRQTSADTQYF.

The chain joins TRBV25-1 to TRBJ1-2; D is unresolved. Per germline, CDR1 MGHDK and CDR2 SYGVNS. Trimming removed 6 bases from V and 5 bases from J, with 7 bases in between. The length of the CDR3 is 11 residues. The CDR3 here is CASSSGYGYTF. As DNA, the CDR3 is TGTGCCAGCAGCAGTGGTTATGGCTACACCTTC.

V is TRBV7-9 and J is TRBJ1-4; D is undetermined. This CDR3 spans 14 amino acids. V lost 3 bases and J 8 bases, leaving 13 bases between the germline ends. Per the germline V gene, CDR1 is SEHNR and CDR2 is FQNEAQ (reference sequence). CDR3 protein: CASSFLEPREKLFF. CDR3 nucleotides: TGTGCCAGCAGCTTTTTAGAGCCGCGGGAAAAACTGTTTTTT. Full variable domain (rest looked up from reference TRBV7-9 and TRBJ1-4): DTGVSQNPRHKITKRGQNVTFRCDPISEHNRLYWYRQTLGQGPEFLTYFQNEAQLEKSRLLSDRFSAERPKGSFSTLEIQRTEQGDSAMYLCASSFLEPREKLFFGSGTQLSVL.

In its sample, this clone was seen once. This rearrangement joins TRBV7-9 to TRBJ2-7; 11 nucleotides agree with TRBD2. The CDR3 runs 17 residues. Trimming removed 6 bases from V and 5 bases from J; junction bases left unmatched: 15. CDR1 and CDR2 (germline): SEHNR, FQNEAQ (reference sequence). The CDR3 reads CASSSVTSGGLFDEQYF. The CDR3 DNA reads as TGTGCCAGCAGTTCCGTCACTAGCGGGGGATTGTTTGACGAGCAGTACTTC. Variable domain in full (rest from reference TRBV7-9 and TRBJ2-7): DTGVSQNPRHKITKRGQNVTFRCDPISEHNRLYWYRQTLGQGPEFLTYFQNEAQLEKSRLLSDRFSAERPKGSFSTLEIQRTEQGDSAMYLCASSSVTSGGLFDEQYFGPGTRLTVT.

J is TRBJ2-5 and V is TRBV24-1; 7 nucleotides match TRBD2. The CDR3 loop spans 14 amino acids. Germline V CDR1 and CDR2: KGHDR, SFDVKD. V lost 9 bases to trimming and J lost 4 bases; unmatched junction nucleotides: 10. CDR3 sequence: CATGLGGRGETQYF. The CDR3 region has the DNA TGTGCCACCGGACTAGGAGGGCGCGGAGAGACCCAGTACTTC.

V gene TRBV5-5 combines with J gene TRBJ1-1, with TRBD1 matching over 7 bases. This CDR3 comprises 12 residues. J was trimmed by 5 bases and V by 4 bases; bases with no gene match: 2. CDR1 is SGHKS, CDR2 YYEKEE, per germline (reference sequence). The CDR3 nucleotides are TGTGCCAGCAGCGCAGGGGGTACTGAAGCTTTCTTT. It codes for CASSAGGTEAFF.

This chain connects TRBV5-1 to TRBJ2-3; D perhaps matches TRBD1 (6 bases). Trimming left V 4 bases short and J 0 bases short, with 15 bases between. Germline loops: CDR1 SGHRS, CDR2 YFSETQ. The CDR3 extends over 16 amino acids. The CDR3 region is CASSLDRTPSTDTQYF. The CDR3 region has the DNA TGCGCCAGCAGCCTCGACAGGACACCTAGCACAGATACGCAGTATTTT.

The J gene is TRBJ2-3, the V gene TRBV25-1; 9 positions agree with TRBD1. CDR3 length: 14 amino acids. The germline gives CDR1 MGHDK, CDR2 SYGVNS. V shed 2 bases, J shed 5 bases, and the junction held 2 bases outside the gene matches. For the CDR3, the DNA is TGTGCCAGCAGTGAACACAGGGGGCGAGATACGCAGTATTTT. Encoded protein: CASSEHRGRDTQYF.

This clone was detected only once. The V call is TRBV19, the J call TRBJ2-4; 12 bases agree with TRBD2. The V gene end was trimmed by 2 bases and the J gene end by 7 bases; junction bases not matched to a gene: 6. CDR3 length: 16 amino acids. Germline loops: CDR1 LNHDA, CDR2 SQIVND (reference sequence). The chain's CDR3 is CASSIYLAGGVNIQYF. CDR3 DNA: TGTGCCAGTAGTATATACCTAGCGGGAGGGGTGAACATTCAGTACTTC.

The chain carries TRBV7-3 and TRBJ1-1, with D possibly being TRBD1 (5 bases). V was cut by 1 base and J by 1 base, with 13 bases left in between. Germline assignment: CDR1 SGHTA and CDR2 FQGTGA. This CDR3 has 16 residues. CDR3 in DNA: TGTGCCAGCAGCTTAAGTGTCGGGGGGAAGAACACTGAAGCTTTCTTT. This translates into CASSLSVGGKNTEAFF.

The V gene is TRBV6-5, the J gene TRBJ2-3, with 9 bases matching TRBD1. Germline V gene data show CDR1 as MNHEY and CDR2 as SVGAGI. The CDR3 totals 15 residues. The junction had 9 bases not matched to a gene; V was cut back by 5 bases and J by 6 bases. In DNA form, the CDR3 reads TGTGCCAGCAGTATCCGACAGGGGGATGTGGATACGCAGTATTTT. As protein: CASSIRQGDVDTQYF.

CDR3 nucleotide sequence: TGTGCCAGCAGTCCCGGTTCTAGCGGTGTCAAAGATACGCAGTATTTT. Protein product: CASSPGSSGVKDTQYF. The chain has TRBV28 and TRBJ2-3, with 7 positions matching TRBD2. This CDR3 contains 16 residues. The V and J ends lost 5 bases and 5 bases, in that order; junction bases with no gene match: 13. In germline, CDR1 is MDHEN, CDR2 SYDVKM.

V and J are TRBV5-1 and TRBJ1-1; 10 nucleotides align to TRBD1. V shed 1 base and J 3 bases; nucleotides not matched to a gene: 12. Per germline, CDR1 SGHRS and CDR2 YFSETQ. This CDR3 is 18 amino acids long. The chain's CDR3 is CASSLFLGTGVVDTEAFF. The CDR3 DNA follows: TGCGCCAGCAGCTTGTTCCTTGGGACAGGGGTGGTAGACACTGAAGCTTTCTTT.

In its sample, this clone was seen once. The chain employs TRBV18 and TRBJ2-1, with 11 positions matching TRBD2. V lost 4 bases, J lost 3 bases, and 8 bases stayed unmatched. Germline V gene sequence: CDR1 KGHSH, CDR2 LQKENI. The CDR3 has 17 residues. The CDR3 DNA follows: TGTGCCAGCTCACTTCATTCCGGGACTAGCGGCTACAATGAGCAGTTCTTC. Translation: CASSLHSGTSGYNEQFF.

The chain couples TRBV5-1 to TRBJ2-1, with 11 positions matching TRBD2. This CDR3 has 20 amino acids. Germline CDR1 SGHRS, CDR2 YFSETQ. V trimming: 6 bases; J trimming: 0 bases; junction bases outside the gene matches: 17. The CDR3 coding sequence is TGCGCCAGCACCTCTTCGGCTAGCGGGAGGTACCTTCCCTCCTACAATGAGCAGTTCTTC. Residues: CASTSSASGRYLPSYNEQFF.

V usage is TRBV24-1 and J usage is TRBJ2-2, with 9 bases fitting TRBD1. The J segment lost 7 bases and the V segment lost 2 bases, leaving 7 bases of the junction unmatched. The V gene's germline CDR1 is KGHDR and CDR2 SFDVKD. This CDR3 region has 16 residues. CDR3 sequence: CATSDSGTGINGELFF. In DNA form, the CDR3 reads TGTGCCACCAGTGATTCCGGGACAGGGATAAACGGGGAGCTGTTTTTT.

The chain has TRBV11-3 and TRBJ2-1; 11 nucleotides align to TRBD2. There are 15 residues in the CDR3. V was clipped by 0 bases and J by 8 bases; unmatched bases: 3. Germline V lookup: CDR1 SGHNT, CDR2 YENEEA. This CDR3 reads CASSLETSGTDEQFF. CDR3 bases: TGTGCCAGCAGCTTAGAGACTAGCGGGACCGATGAGCAGTTCTTC.

This clone was picked up many times. The gene calls are TRBV6-5 and TRBJ1-2; 9 nucleotides agree with TRBD1. Germline CDR1 reads MNHEY; CDR2 reads SVGAGI. V shed 5 bases, J shed 2 bases, and the junction held 6 bases outside the gene matches. The CDR3 loop spans 15 amino acids. The CDR3 DNA reads TGTGCCAGCAGTATCCGGACAGGGGCAAACTATGGCTACACCTTC. The encoded protein is CASSIRTGANYGYTF.